This T cell receptor beta chain was documented in a study of blood T cell repertoires in COVID-19. Sequencing used immunoSEQ multiplex PCR; TCRdb keeps in-frame clones, though not all of them. The data contain roughly 410,000 clones, around 87% of them seen just once; the ten biggest clones take up 2.3%. This clone was seen a single time. Sequencing input: peripheral blood. This TCR was sampled from a woman aged 60-70 years with COVID-19, enrolled during active disease.

Here the CDR3 DNA reads TGTGCCAGCAGGCGAACCCCAGGGATACAGTTCTTC. Translation: CASRRTPGIQFF. This chain joins TRBV27 and TRBJ2-1; the D gene is possibly TRBD1 (5 bases). The germline gives CDR1 MNHEY, CDR2 SMNVEV (reference sequence). This CDR3 is built from 12 residues. V lost 6 bases, J lost 13 bases, and 16 bases lay in between.